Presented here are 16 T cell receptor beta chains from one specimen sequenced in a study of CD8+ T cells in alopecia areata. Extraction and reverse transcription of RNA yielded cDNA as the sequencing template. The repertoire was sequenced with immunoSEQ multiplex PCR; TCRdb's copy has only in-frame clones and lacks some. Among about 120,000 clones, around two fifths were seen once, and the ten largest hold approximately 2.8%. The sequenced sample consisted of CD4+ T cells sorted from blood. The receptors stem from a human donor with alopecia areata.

The CDR3 loop is CATSRGPNTGELFF. CDR3 DNA sequence: TGTGCCACCAGCAGAGGGCCGAACACCGGGGAGCTGTTTTTT. The chain employs TRBV15 and TRBJ2-2; D is unclear. Germline values: CDR1 LNHNV, CDR2 YYDKDF (reference sequence). This CDR3 spans 14 amino acids. Trimming removed 1 base at V and 0 bases at J, with 3 bases between. The full variable domain, in which reference TRBV15 and TRBJ2-2 provide the parts outside the CDR3, is DAMVIQNPRYQVTQFGKPVTLSCSQTLNHNVMYWYQQKSSQAPKLLFHYYDKDFNNEADTPDNFQSRRPNTSFCFLDIRSPGLGDTAMYLCATSRGPNTGELFFGEGSRLTVL.

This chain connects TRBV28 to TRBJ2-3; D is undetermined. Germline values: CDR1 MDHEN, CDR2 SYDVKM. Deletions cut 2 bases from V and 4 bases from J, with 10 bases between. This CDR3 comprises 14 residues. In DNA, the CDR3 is TGTGCCAGCAGTTTAGCGGCCGGGTCAGATACGCAGTATTTT. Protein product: CASSLAAGSDTQYF.

The CDR3: CASSLIPPPRETQYF. The CDR3, as DNA: TGCGCCAGCAGCTTAATTCCCCCCCCCAGGGAGACCCAGTACTTC. The rearrangement links TRBV5-1 to TRBJ2-5; D uncertain. This CDR3 comprises 15 residues. The germline V gene encodes CDR1 SGHRS and CDR2 YFSETQ. V was cut by 2 bases and J by 5 bases, with 16 bases left in between.

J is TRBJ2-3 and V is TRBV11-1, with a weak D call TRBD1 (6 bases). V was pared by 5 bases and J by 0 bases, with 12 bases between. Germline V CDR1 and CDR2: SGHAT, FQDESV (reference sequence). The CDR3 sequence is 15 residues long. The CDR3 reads CASSRNRASTDTQYF. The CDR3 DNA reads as TGTGCCAGCAGCAGGAACAGGGCTAGCACAGATACGCAGTATTTT.

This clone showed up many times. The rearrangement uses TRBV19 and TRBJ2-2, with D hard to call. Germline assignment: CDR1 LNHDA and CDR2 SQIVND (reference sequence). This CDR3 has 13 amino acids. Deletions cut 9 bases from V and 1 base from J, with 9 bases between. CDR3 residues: CASQRQNTGELFF. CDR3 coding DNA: TGTGCCAGCCAGAGACAGAACACCGGGGAGCTGTTTTTT.

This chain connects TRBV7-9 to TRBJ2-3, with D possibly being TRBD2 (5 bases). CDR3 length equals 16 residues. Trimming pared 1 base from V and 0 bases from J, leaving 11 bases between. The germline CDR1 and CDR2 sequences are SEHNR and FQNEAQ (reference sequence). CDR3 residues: CASSLVLSGSTDTQYF. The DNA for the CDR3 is TGTGCCAGCAGCTTAGTATTGAGCGGTAGCACAGATACGCAGTATTTT.

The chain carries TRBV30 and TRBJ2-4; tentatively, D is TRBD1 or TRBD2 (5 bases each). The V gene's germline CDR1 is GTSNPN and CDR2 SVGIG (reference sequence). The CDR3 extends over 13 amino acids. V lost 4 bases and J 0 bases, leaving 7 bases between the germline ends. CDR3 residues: CAWTGRAKNIQYF. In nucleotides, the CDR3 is TGTGCCTGGACAGGGAGAGCCAAAAACATTCAGTACTTC.

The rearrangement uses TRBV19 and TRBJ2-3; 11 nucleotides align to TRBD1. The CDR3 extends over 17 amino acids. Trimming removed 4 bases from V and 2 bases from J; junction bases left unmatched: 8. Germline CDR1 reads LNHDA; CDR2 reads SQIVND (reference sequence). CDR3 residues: CASSSRDRGFLTDTQYF. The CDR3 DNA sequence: TGTGCCAGTAGTAGCCGGGACAGGGGGTTCCTCACAGATACGCAGTATTTT.

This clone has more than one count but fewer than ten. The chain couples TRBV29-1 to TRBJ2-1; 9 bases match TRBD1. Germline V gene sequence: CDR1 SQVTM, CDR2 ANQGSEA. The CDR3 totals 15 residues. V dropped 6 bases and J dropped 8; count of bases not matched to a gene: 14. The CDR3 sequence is CSVRTGDRLGYEQFF. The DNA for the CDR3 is TGCAGCGTGAGGACAGGGGACCGTCTCGGATATGAGCAGTTCTTC.

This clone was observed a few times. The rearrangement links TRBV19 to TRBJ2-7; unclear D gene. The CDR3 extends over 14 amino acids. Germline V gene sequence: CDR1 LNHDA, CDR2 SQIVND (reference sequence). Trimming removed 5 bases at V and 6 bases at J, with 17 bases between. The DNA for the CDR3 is TGTGCCAGTAGTGATCCTCCTAATCTTCTCGAGCAGTACTTC. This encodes CASSDPPNLLEQYF.

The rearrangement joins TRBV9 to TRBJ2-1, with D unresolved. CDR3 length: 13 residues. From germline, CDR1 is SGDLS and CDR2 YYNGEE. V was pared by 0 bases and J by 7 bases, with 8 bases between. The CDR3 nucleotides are TGTGCCAGCAGCGTAGTTAGGGCGAATGAGCAGTTCTTC. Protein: CASSVVRANEQFF.

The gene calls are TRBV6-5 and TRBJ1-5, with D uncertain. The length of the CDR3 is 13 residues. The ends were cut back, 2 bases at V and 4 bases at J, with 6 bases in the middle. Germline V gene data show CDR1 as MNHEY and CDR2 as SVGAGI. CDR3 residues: CASSYLGNQPQHF. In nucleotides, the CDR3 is TGTGCCAGCAGTTACCTAGGGAATCAGCCCCAGCATTTT.

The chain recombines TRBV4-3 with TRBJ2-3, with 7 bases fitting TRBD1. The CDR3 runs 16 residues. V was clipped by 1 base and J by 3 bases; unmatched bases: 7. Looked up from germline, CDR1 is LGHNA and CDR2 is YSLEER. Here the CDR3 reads CASSQVRGGGTDTQYF. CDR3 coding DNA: TGCGCCAGCAGCCAAGTGCGAGGGGGCGGTACAGATACGCAGTATTTT.

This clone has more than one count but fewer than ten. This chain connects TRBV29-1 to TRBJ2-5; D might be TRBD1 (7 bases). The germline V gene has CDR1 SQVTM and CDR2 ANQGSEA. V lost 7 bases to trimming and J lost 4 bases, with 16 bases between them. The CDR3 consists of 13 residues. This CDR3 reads CSAQGGIRETQYF. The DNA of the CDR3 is TGCAGCGCCCAGGGGGGAATTCGAGAGACCCAGTACTTC.

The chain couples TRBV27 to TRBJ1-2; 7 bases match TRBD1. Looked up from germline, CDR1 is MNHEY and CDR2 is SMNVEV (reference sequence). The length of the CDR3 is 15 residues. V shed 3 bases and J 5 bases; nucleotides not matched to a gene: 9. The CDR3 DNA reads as TGTGCCAGCAGTTTTGGCAGGGGGGCACGTTATGGCTACACCTTC. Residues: CASSFGRGARYGYTF.

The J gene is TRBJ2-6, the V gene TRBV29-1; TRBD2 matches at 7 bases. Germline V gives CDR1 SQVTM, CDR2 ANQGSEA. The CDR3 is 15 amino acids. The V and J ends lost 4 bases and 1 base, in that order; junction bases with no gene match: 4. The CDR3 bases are TGCAGCGTTGCTCGCGGGGGATCTGGGGCCAACGTCCTGACTTTC. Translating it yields CSVARGGSGANVLTF.